The 6 T cell receptor beta chains below were found in one sample sequenced in a study of shared clonotypes between healthy human individuals. Repertoires were generated with immunoSEQ multiplex PCR, while TCRdb's copy carries only in-frame clones and drops some. The table lists 2 million to 2.5 million clones, 93% of them singletons. Sample: naive CD4+ T cells from PBMCs. Regarding subset: CD45RA+ positively selected. Receptors originate from a man between 18 and 29 years old in good health. Some clones in this sample may be carry-over from other donors' samples.

The chain uses TRBV28 and TRBJ1-5; D remains unclear. CDR3 length: 18 residues. Germline assignment: CDR1 MDHEN and CDR2 SYDVKM. Trimming left V 4 bases short and J 2 bases short, with 21 bases between. The CDR3 DNA is TGTGCCAGCAGTTCCTACAAAGCCGGACTGAGGGGCAATCAGCCCCAGCATTTT. Translation: CASSSYKAGLRGNQPQHF.

The chain couples TRBV6-6 to TRBJ1-2; no reliable D call. The CDR3 extends over 14 amino acids. V was shortened by 6 bases and J by 2 bases, with 13 bases between the two germline ends. Germline-derived CDR1 and CDR2 are MNHNY and SVGAGI (reference sequence). CDR3: CASSLSGMNYGYTF. DNA of the CDR3: TGTGCCAGCAGCCTTTCGGGGATGAACTATGGCTACACCTTC.

The chain carries TRBV19 and TRBJ1-2; D remains ambiguous. CDR1 and CDR2 from the germline V gene are LNHDA and SQIVND (reference sequence). Trimming removed 1 base from V and 4 bases from J, with 13 bases in between. There are 15 residues in the CDR3. This chain's CDR3 is CASSIGGGWVYGYTF. The CDR3, as DNA: TGTGCCAGTAGTATAGGAGGAGGTTGGGTCTATGGCTACACCTTC. The full variable domain, its missing parts supplied by reference TRBV19 and TRBJ1-2, is DGGITQSPKYLFRKEGQNVTLSCEQNLNHDAMYWYRQDPGQGLRLIYYSQIVNDFQKGDIAEGYSVSREKKESFPLTVTSAQKNPTAFYLCASSIGGGWVYGYTFGSGTRLTVV.

V and J are TRBV5-1 and TRBJ2-2; 10 nucleotides align to TRBD2. The length of the CDR3 is 17 residues. V lost 0 bases to trimming and J lost 4 bases; unmatched junction nucleotides: 6. Looked up from germline, CDR1 is SGHRS and CDR2 is YFSETQ. The CDR3 DNA is TGCGCCAGCAGCTTGGAACCGGGACTAGCGAGCACCGGGGAGCTGTTTTTT. Its protein product is CASSLEPGLASTGELFF.

This clone has a single count. This chain joins TRBV18 and TRBJ2-5; TRBD1 aligns across 10 bases. This CDR3 has 15 residues. Germline V CDR1 and CDR2: KGHSH, LQKENI. Trimming took 4 bases from V and 5 from J; bases not matched to a gene: 7. This CDR3 is CASSRGQGSLETQYF. CDR3 sequence (DNA): TGTGCCAGCTCACGGGGACAGGGGAGCCTCGAGACCCAGTACTTC.

V usage is TRBV4-2 and J usage is TRBJ1-5; D uncertain. The CDR3 has 15 amino acids. In germline, CDR1 is LGHNA, CDR2 YNFKEQ. The V end lost 5 bases, the J end lost 2 bases, and 13 bases lay between the germline ends. CDR3 region: CASSSAPEGNQPQHF. In nucleotides, the CDR3 is TGTGCCAGCAGCTCGGCACCGGAAGGCAATCAGCCCCAGCATTTT.